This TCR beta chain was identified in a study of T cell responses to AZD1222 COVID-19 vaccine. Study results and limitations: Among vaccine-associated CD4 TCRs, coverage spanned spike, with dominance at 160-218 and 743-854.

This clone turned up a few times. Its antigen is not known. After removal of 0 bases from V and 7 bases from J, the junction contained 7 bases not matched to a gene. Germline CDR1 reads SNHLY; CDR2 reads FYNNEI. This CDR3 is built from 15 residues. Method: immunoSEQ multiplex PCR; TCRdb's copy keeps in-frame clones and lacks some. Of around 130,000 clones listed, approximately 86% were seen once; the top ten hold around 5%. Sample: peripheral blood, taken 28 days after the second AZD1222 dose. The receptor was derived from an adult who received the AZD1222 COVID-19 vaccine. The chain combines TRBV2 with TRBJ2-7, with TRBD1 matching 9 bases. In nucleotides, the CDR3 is TGTGCCAGCAGTGAAGCTAACGGACAGGGGAAAGAGCAGTACTTC. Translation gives CASSEANGQGKEQYF.